Sequencing of this T cell receptor beta chain was carried out in a study of technical replicates of blood from a few donors. This table comes from immunoSEQ multiplex PCR, and its TCRdb copy is limited to in-frame clones, with some not included. The sample has roughly 70,000 clones; roughly 94% are singletons. The ends were cut back, 2 bases at V and 0 bases at J, with 11 bases in the middle. Germline V gene lookup returns CDR1 SGHTS and CDR2 YDEGEE. CDR3 length: 16 amino acids. This TCR was recovered from a human donor in good health. The sample comprised T cells isolated from PBMCs. The chain recombines TRBV5-8 with TRBJ2-2; the D is unclear. CDR3 region: CASSLWSVANTGELFF. Here the CDR3 DNA reads TGTGCCAGCAGCTTATGGAGCGTCGCGAACACCGGGGAGCTGTTTTTT.